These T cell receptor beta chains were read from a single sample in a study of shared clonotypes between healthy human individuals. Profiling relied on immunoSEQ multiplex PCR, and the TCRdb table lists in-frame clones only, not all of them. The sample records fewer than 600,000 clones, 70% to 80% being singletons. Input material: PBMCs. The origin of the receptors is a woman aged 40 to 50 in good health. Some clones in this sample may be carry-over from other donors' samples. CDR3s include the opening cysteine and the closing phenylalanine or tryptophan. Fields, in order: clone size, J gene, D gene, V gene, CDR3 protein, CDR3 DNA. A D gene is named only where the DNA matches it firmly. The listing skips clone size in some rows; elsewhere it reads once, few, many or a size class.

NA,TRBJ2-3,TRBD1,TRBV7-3,CASSLTGGLDTQYF,TGTGCCAGCAGCCTGACAGGGGGCCTGGATACGCAGTATTTT
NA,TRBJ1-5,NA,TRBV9,CASSADPENPYTPQHF,TGTGCCAGCAGCGCAGACCCAGAGAATCCGTATACGCCCCAGCATTTT
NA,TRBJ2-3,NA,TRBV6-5,CASQGGPTDTQYF,TGTGCCTCTCAAGGCGGACCCACAGATACGCAGTATTTT
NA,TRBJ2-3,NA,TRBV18,CASSLRSQGFTDTQYF,TGTGCCAGCTCGCTCCGTTCACAGGGATTCACAGATACGCAGTATTTT
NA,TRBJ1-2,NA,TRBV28,CASSLRVNYGYTF,TGTGCCAGCAGTTTACGTGTCAACTATGGCTACACCTTC
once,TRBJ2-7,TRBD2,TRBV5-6,CASSFGPSGSYEQYF,TGTGCCAGCAGCTTTGGTCCTAGCGGGAGCTACGAGCAGTACTTC
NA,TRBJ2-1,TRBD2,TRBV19,CASSISSSGRAYNEQFF,TGTGCCAGTAGTATAAGTTCTAGCGGGAGGGCCTACAATGAGCAGTTCTTC
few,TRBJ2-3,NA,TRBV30,CASIAASTDTQYF,TGTGCCTCGATAGCGGCTAGCACAGATACGCAGTATTTT
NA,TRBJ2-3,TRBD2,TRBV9,CASSDLAGPTDTQYF,TGTGCCAGCAGCGACTTAGCGGGACCCACAGATACGCAGTATTTT
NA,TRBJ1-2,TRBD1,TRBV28,CASRGQGRSYGYTF,TGTGCCAGCAGGGGACAGGGGCGAAGCTATGGCTACACCTTC
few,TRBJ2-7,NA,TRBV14,CASSQGFTGARSYEQYF,TGTGCCAGCAGCCAAGGGTTCACGGGAGCCCGGTCCTACGAGCAGTACTTC
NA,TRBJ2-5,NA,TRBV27,CASSIRGQLYQETQYF,TGTGCCAGCAGTATCAGGGGACAATTGTACCAAGAGACCCAGTACTTC
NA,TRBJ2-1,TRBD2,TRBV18,CASSPPGLAYNEQFF,TGTGCCAGCTCACCACCGGGACTAGCCTACAATGAGCAGTTCTTC
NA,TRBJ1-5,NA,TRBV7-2,CASSVRGNQPQHF,TGTGCCAGCAGCGTACGAGGCAATCAGCCCCAGCATTTT
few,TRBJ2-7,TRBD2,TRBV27,CASSGRPNYEQYF,TGTGCCAGTAGCGGGAGGCCCAACTACGAGCAGTACTTC
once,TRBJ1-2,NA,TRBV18,CASSPPGRYGYTF,TGTGCCAGCTCACCACCAGGGCGATATGGCTACACCTTC
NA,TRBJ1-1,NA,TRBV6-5,CASSYQREAFF,TGTGCCAGCAGTTACCAGCGTGAAGCTTTCTTT
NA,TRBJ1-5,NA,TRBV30,CAWSWRNEPQHF,TGTGCCTGGAGTTGGAGGAATGAGCCCCAGCATTTT
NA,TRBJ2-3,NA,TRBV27,CASNSPDILRTDTQYF,TGTGCCAGCAACTCCCCGGACATTCTCCGCACAGATACGCAGTATTTT
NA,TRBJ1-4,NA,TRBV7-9,CASSSRTGNEKLFF,TGTGCCAGCAGCTCCCGTACAGGAAATGAAAAACTGTTTTTT
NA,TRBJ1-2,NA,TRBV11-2,CASSFSGGRDITF,TGTGCCAGCAGCTTTTCTGGGGGAAGGGATATCACCTTC
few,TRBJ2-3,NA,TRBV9,CASSVGGVTDTQYF,TGTGCCAGCAGCGTAGGGGGAGTCACAGATACGCAGTATTTT
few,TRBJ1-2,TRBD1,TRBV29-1,CSVGEGGGPNYGYTF,TGCAGCGTTGGAGAGGGAGGGGGCCCAAACTATGGCTACACCTTC
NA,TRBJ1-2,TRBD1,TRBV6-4,CASSTGQVLAANYGYTF,TGTGCCAGCAGTACCGGACAGGTCCTAGCGGCTAACTATGGCTACACCTTC
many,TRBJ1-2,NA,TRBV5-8,CASSLGDFTDGYTF,TGTGCCAGCAGCCTTGGGGACTTTACGGATGGCTACACCTTC
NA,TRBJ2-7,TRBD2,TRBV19,CASSRVTSGRPGIEQYF,TGTGCCAGTAGTAGGGTGACTAGCGGGAGGCCGGGGATCGAGCAGTACTTC
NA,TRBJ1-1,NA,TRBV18,CASSPLGIEAFF,TGTGCCAGCTCACCATTGGGTATTGAAGCTTTCTTT
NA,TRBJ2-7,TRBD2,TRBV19,CASSPGAGEAYEQYF,TGTGCCAGTTCTCCTGGGGCGGGAGAGGCCTACGAGCAGTACTTC
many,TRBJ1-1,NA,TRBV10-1,CASSEDSYTEAFF,TGCGCCAGCAGCGAGGACAGCTACACTGAAGCTTTCTTT
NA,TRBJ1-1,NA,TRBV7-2,CASSLRGPNTEAFF,TGTGCCAGCAGCTTGAGGGGCCCGAACACTGAAGCTTTCTTT
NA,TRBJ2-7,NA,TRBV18,CASSPDSRAYEQYF,TGTGCCAGCTCACCCGACAGTAGGGCCTACGAGCAGTACTTC
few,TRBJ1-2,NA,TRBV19,CASLGAAYGYTF,TGTGCCAGCCTGGGGGCTGCGTATGGCTACACCTTC
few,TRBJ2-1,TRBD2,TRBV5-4,CASSLDLAGGPNEQFF,TGTGCCAGCAGCTTGGATCTAGCGGGAGGACCCAATGAGCAGTTCTTC
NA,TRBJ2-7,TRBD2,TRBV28,CASYSTREVPYEQYF,TGTGCCAGCTACAGTACCCGGGAGGTGCCTTACGAGCAGTACTTC
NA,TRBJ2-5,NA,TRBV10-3,CAISEVQGTQYF,TGTGCCATCAGTGAGGTACAGGGGACCCAGTACTTC
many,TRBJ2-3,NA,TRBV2,CASKWGTDTQYF,TGTGCCAGCAAATGGGGCACAGATACGCAGTATTTT
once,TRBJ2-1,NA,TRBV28,CASSYRVGSYNEQFF,TGTGCCAGCAGCTACAGGGTCGGCTCCTACAATGAGCAGTTCTTC
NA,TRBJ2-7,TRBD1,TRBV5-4,CASIKSGTGGTYEQYF,TGTGCCAGCATCAAGTCCGGGACAGGGGGCACCTACGAGCAGTACTTC
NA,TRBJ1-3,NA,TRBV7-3,CASIDAGGSGNTIYF,TGTGCCAGCATCGACGCGGGAGGCTCTGGAAACACCATATATTTT
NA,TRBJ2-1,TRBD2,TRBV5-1,CASSLRPSGRASDEQFF,TGCGCCAGCAGCTTGAGGCCTAGCGGGAGGGCCAGTGATGAGCAGTTCTTC
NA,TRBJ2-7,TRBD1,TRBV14,CASRPAGGHEQYF,TGTGCCAGCCGACCTGCAGGGGGCCACGAGCAGTACTTC
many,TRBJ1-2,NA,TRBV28,CASSLGAESNGYTF,TGTGCCAGCAGTTTAGGAGCGGAGAGCAATGGCTACACCTTC
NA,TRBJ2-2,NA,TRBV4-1,CASSQGTRQDTGELFF,TGCGCCAGCAGCCAAGGGACGAGACAGGACACCGGGGAGCTGTTTTTT
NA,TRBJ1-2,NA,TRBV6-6,CASSISASNYGYTF,TGTGCCAGCAGTATCTCCGCCTCTAACTATGGCTACACCTTC
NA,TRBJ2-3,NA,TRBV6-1,CASSPGAGTQYF,TGTGCCAGCAGCCCGGGGGCAGGTACGCAGTATTTT